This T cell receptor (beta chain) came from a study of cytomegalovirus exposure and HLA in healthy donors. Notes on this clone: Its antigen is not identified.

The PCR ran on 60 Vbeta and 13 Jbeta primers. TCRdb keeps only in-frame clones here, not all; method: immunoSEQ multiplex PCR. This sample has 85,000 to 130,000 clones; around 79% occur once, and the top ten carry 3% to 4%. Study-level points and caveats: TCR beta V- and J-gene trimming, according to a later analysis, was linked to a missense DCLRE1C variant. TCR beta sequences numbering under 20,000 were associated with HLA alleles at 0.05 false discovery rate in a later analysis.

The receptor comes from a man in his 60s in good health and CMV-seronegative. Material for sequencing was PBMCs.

CDR3 DNA: TGTGCCAGCAGCCTCTTATGGGGACAGGATTCCTACAATGAGCAGTTCTTC. This gives the protein CASSLLWGQDSYNEQFF. The rearrangement uses TRBV14 and TRBJ2-1, with 8 nucleotides matching TRBD1. Trimming removed 4 bases from V and 1 base from J; junction bases left unmatched: 9. In germline, CDR1 is SGHDN, CDR2 FVKESK. The CDR3 has 17 residues.